The entry that follows covers one TCR beta chain sequence. Germline CDR1 MGHRA, CDR2 YSYEKL. The J segment lost 4 bases and the V segment lost 5 bases, leaving 8 bases of the junction unmatched. The CDR3 contains 14 residues. The data derive from a study of blood T cell repertoires in COVID-19. As for the study in general: COVID-19 samples collected from the United States, Italy and Spain covered acute and convalescent phases. T cells, B-cell-depleted T cells, or PBMCs supplied cDNA or gDNA.

In the source study's methods: Using reference gene primer amplification, nucleated cell counts were estimated. This table comes from immunoSEQ multiplex PCR, and its TCRdb copy is limited to in-frame clones, with some not included. The V and J calls and clone size come from that table; D and trimming were worked out from the DNA. The sample lists about 68,000 clones; roughly 90% were seen once. Sequenced: peripheral blood. The clonotype originates from a man aged 25 to 40 with acute or convalescent COVID-19. The rearrangement links TRBV4-1 to TRBJ2-7; 7 bases agree with TRBD2. CDR3 in DNA: TGCGCCAGCAGCGTTGGACTAGGAGGGTACGAGCAGTACTTC. This gives the protein CASSVGLGGYEQYF.